The rows below give T cell receptor beta chains drawn from one sample of a study of T cell repertoires in cytomegalovirus infection. From the reads, TCRdb called clonotypes with MiXCR, one entry per CDR3 protein. This sample has about 300,000 distinct CDR3 sequences; around 9.6% occur once, and the top ten carry about 2.3%. The sample consisted of PBMCs. The receptors shown here come from a human donor in good health (CMV status not recorded). Some clones in this sample may be carry-over from other donors' samples. CDR3s include the opening cysteine and the closing phenylalanine or tryptophan. Each record gives: V gene, J gene, D gene, clone size, CDR3 DNA, CDR3 protein. A D gene is named only where the DNA matches it firmly. The listing skips clone size in some rows; elsewhere it reads once, few, many or a size class.

>TRBV27|TRBJ2-2|TRBD1|.
TGTGCCAGCAGAAACCGGGACAGGAGGGCCGGGGAGCTGTTTTTT
CASRNRDRRAGELFF
>TRBV7-2|TRBJ1-1|.|many
TGTGCCAGCAGCTTAGCGGGATACACTGAAGCTTTCTTT
CASSLAGYTEAFF
>TRBV29-1|TRBJ2-2|.|.
TGCAGCGTATCCTCCTCTAGCGCCACCGGGGAGCTGTTTTTT
CSVSSSSATGELFF
>TRBV7-2|TRBJ2-5|TRBD2|many
TGTGCCAGCAGCGCACGACGACTAGCCGCGAGCGGGGAGACCCAGTACTTC
CASSARRLAASGETQYF
>TRBV7-2|TRBJ2-5|TRBD2|many
TGTGCCAGCAGCTTAGATTCGTTGGGACTAGCGTTAGAGACCCAGTACTTC
CASSLDSLGLALETQYF
>TRBV13|TRBJ1-6|.|.
TGTGCCAGCAGCTTAGGAGTGGGGGGCTCCCATAATTCACCCCTCCACTTT
CASSLGVGGSHNSPLHF
>TRBV12-3/TRBV12-4|TRBJ1-1|TRBD1|.
TGTGCCAGCAGGTACCGGGACAGGGGCCCTGAAGCTTTCTTT
CASRYRDRGPEAFF
>TRBV7-2|TRBJ2-3|.|many
TGTGCCAGCAGCTTAGTGAGAGATACGCAGTATTTT
CASSLVRDTQYF
>TRBV28|TRBJ1-2|.|.
TGTGCCAGCGTACACTCCGGGACGGAGATCCTTGATGGCTACACCTTC
CASVHSGTEILDGYTF
>TRBV28|TRBJ2-2|TRBD1|many
TGTGCCAGCAGTTTGGGCAGGGGGCGCGTCACCGGGGAGCTGTTTTTT
CASSLGRGRVTGELFF
>TRBV25-1|TRBJ2-5|.|many
TGTGCCAGCAGTGAGAATCGGGTGCACTCAGAGACCCAGTACTTC
CASSENRVHSETQYF
>TRBV10-3|TRBJ2-7|.|few
TGTGCCATCAGTGAGTCGACAGTCTACGAGCAGTACTTC
CAISESTVYEQYF
>TRBV2|TRBJ2-7|.|many
TGTGCCAGCAACCTAGAGCGATGGGGGCAGTACTTC
CASNLERWGQYF
>TRBV5-6|TRBJ1-1|TRBD1|many
TGTGCCAGCAGCTCGCTTAGGATAGAAGACAGGGGACCTGAAGCTTTCTTT
CASSSLRIEDRGPEAFF
>TRBV7-2|TRBJ2-5|.|many
TGTGCCAGCACCTCCGGACTACGTTTCCGGGAATTGGAGACCCAGTACTTC
CASTSGLRFRELETQYF
>TRBV14|TRBJ2-3|.|many
TGTGCCAGCAGCCAAGACGGAGGGACAGCCGGATTCACAGATACGCAGTATTTT
CASSQDGGTAGFTDTQYF
>TRBV7-2|TRBJ1-3|.|many
TGTGCCAGCAGCTTAAGCCAGGCAGGCTCTGGAAACACCATATATTTT
CASSLSQAGSGNTIYF
>TRBV20-1|TRBJ1-5|TRBD1|many
TGCAGTGCTAGGGACGGACAGGGGGCGAGGAATCAGCCCCAGCATTTT
CSARDGQGARNQPQHF
>TRBV9|TRBJ2-1|.|many
TGTGCCAGCAGCGTAGAGGGGACTTCCAATGAGCAGTTCTTC
CASSVEGTSNEQFF
>TRBV7-9|TRBJ1-5|.|many
TGTGCCAGCAGCTCGTCAGGGGCGAATCAGCCCCAGCATTTT
CASSSSGANQPQHF
>TRBV6-4|TRBJ2-1|.|many
TGTGCCAGCAGTGAAGGGTCCTCAAAGTACAATGAGCAGTTCTTC
CASSEGSSKYNEQFF
>TRBV7-3|TRBJ2-5|.|many
TGTGCCAGCAGCACCTACAGGGATGAGACCCAGTACTTC
CASSTYRDETQYF
>TRBV12-3/TRBV12-4|TRBJ1-1|.|few
TGTGCCAGCAATGGAGTTAAGGGTTGGGCCACTGAAGCTTTCTTT
CASNGVKGWATEAFF
>TRBV6-2/TRBV6-3|TRBJ2-1|.|many
TGTGCCAGCAGTTATCGAGTAGCAAGGGGAAATGAGCAGTTCTTC
CASSYRVARGNEQFF
>TRBV3-1|TRBJ1-2|.|many
TGTGCCAGCAGCCAAACAGGGGGCTACACCTTC
CASSQTGGYTF
>TRBV29-1|TRBJ1-3|.|many
TGCAGCGTTGGGACCTTGGGAAACACCATATATTTT
CSVGTLGNTIYF
>TRBV19|TRBJ1-1|.|many
TGTGCCAGTATACAGGGCACTGAAGCTTTCTTT
CASIQGTEAFF
>TRBV7-2|TRBJ1-5|.|many
TGTGCCAGCAGCTCCCGACTTGGATTGGATCAGCCCCAGCATTTT
CASSSRLGLDQPQHF
>TRBV19|TRBJ1-2|.|many
TGTGCCAGTAGCCTAGAGGGACCCCTCGAGCACTATGGCTACACCTTC
CASSLEGPLEHYGYTF